This T cell receptor (beta chain) was captured in a study of cytomegalovirus exposure and HLA in healthy donors. Whole-study findings and limits: The study recorded some 160 TCR beta chains that were cytomegalovirus-associated. Both high specificity and high sensitivity reportedly marked the classifier's diagnosis of cytomegalovirus status.

Primers: 60 Vbeta forward and 13 Jbeta reverse. Method: immunoSEQ multiplex PCR; TCRdb's copy keeps in-frame clones and lacks some. The repertoire holds 60,000 to 85,000 clones, with under 80% as singletons. To note about this clone: What it binds is unknown.

J was trimmed by 7 bases and V by 5 bases; bases with no gene match: 8. Germline-derived CDR1 and CDR2 are MNHEY and SMNVEV (reference sequence). The CDR3 is made up of 14 amino acids. This chain connects TRBV27 to TRBJ1-5, with TRBD1 matching over 7 bases. This receptor was identified in a male donor in good health and CMV-seropositive. The sample consisted of PBMCs. The CDR3 spells CASSPVQGTQPQHF. The CDR3 coding sequence is TGTGCCAGCAGTCCCGTACAGGGGACCCAGCCCCAGCATTTT.